The 32 T cell receptor beta chains reported below all come from one sample, sequenced in a study of blood T cells in healthy people across ages. Using a J-beta primer mix together with a sample-barcoded 5' primer, a second PCR was run for about 6 to 12 cycles. TCRdb called the 5' RACE reads again in MiXCR, with one record for every CDR3 protein. This table has 650,000 to 800,000 distinct CDR3 sequences, 40% to 50% appearing once. The specimen sequenced was blood. The receptors were sampled from a man aged 55 to 70 in good health.

This clonotype was counted between two and nine times. The J gene is TRBJ2-5, the V gene TRBV15; 7 nucleotides agree with TRBD1. This CDR3 has 15 residues. The V segment lost 1 base and the J segment 3 bases; nucleotides outside the gene matches: 5. The V gene's germline CDR1 is LNHNV and CDR2 YYDKDF (reference sequence). The CDR3: CATSRASTGKETQYF. CDR3 coding DNA: TGTGCCACCAGCAGAGCATCGACAGGGAAAGAGACCCAGTACTTC.

The rearrangement links TRBV4-3 to TRBJ2-3, with unresolved D. This CDR3 has 15 residues. Trimming took 0 bases from V and 4 from J, leaving 11 bases between them. From germline, CDR1 is LGHNA and CDR2 YSLEER. The CDR3, as DNA: TGCGCCAGCAGCCAAGAGCTCGGTTCCGCAGATACGCAGTATTTT. Its translation: CASSQELGSADTQYF.

In the case of this clonotype: The missing conserved phenylalanine or tryptophan at the end of this CDR3 makes a read error likely. This chain uses TRBV12-3 or TRBV12-4 with TRBJ2-5; D is perhaps TRBD1 (6 bases). V was cut by 4 bases and J by 1 base, with 13 bases left in between. This CDR3 has 15 residues. CDR3 region: CASSSLGTSQETQYL. The CDR3 DNA reads as TGTGCCAGCAGTTCACTCGGGACAAGCCAAGAGACCCAGTACCTC.

This clonotype was counted a few times. This rearrangement joins TRBV18 to TRBJ2-7; 9 bases fit TRBD1. After removal of 3 bases from V and 7 bases from J, the junction contained 13 bases not matched to a gene. Per germline, CDR1 KGHSH and CDR2 LQKENI. The CDR3 spans 16 residues. Written as DNA, the CDR3 is TGTGCCAGCTCACCGAATACAGGGGGCCTCACCGGGGAGCAGTACTTC. It encodes CASSPNTGGLTGEQYF.

V is TRBV5-6 and J is TRBJ1-6, with TRBD1 as a possible D gene (6 bases). CDR3 length equals 14 residues. Trimming pared 4 bases from V and 9 bases from J, leaving 14 bases between. In germline, CDR1 is SGHDT, CDR2 YYEEEE. The CDR3 nucleotides are TGTGCCAGCAGCGATACAGGGAAAAGTTCACCCCTCCACTTT. Its protein is CASSDTGKSSPLHF.

As to this clonotype: A junction boundary mismatches the germline segment, possibly from a read error. This chain joins TRBV5-1 and TRBJ2-7; maybe TRBD2 (7 bases). This CDR3 is built from 15 residues. Germline CDR1 SGHRS, CDR2 YFSETQ. The CDR3 reads CTSSRDAGGPYEQYF. The CDR3, as DNA: TGCACCAGCAGCCGAGACGCCGGGGGGCCCTACGAGCAGTACTTC.

The chain has TRBV25-1 and TRBJ2-7; maybe TRBD1 (6 bases). Trimming pared 6 bases from V and 3 bases from J, leaving 12 bases between. The CDR3 spans 13 residues. Germline CDR1 is MGHDK and CDR2 is SYGVNS. The CDR3 region is CASSQGFLYEQYF. CDR3 sequence (DNA): TGTGCCAGCAGCCAGGGGTTTCTCTACGAGCAGTACTTC.

This chain links TRBV15 with TRBJ2-5, with 7 bases that match TRBD1. The tail of the sequence fits TRBJ2-7 better, so the J call may be wrong. From germline, CDR1 is LNHNV and CDR2 YYDKDF (reference sequence). The CDR3 spans 13 residues. The CDR3 DNA reads as TGTGCCACCATCAAATTGACAGGGTACGAGCAGTACTTC. Translating gives CATIKLTGYEQYF.

This clonotype was detected only a few times. The chain couples TRBV6-2 or TRBV6-3 to TRBJ2-6; D not resolved. CDR1 and CDR2 (germline): MNHEY, SVGEGT. CDR3 size: 15 residues. Trimming took 6 bases from V and 0 from J, leaving 9 bases between them. CDR3 protein: CASRRTLSGANVLTF. CDR3 nucleotide sequence: TGTGCCAGCAGACGTACACTCTCTGGGGCCAACGTCCTGACTTTC.

This clonotype was detected a few times. V gene TRBV12-3 or TRBV12-4 combines with J gene TRBJ2-3; D may match TRBD1 or TRBD2 (5 bases each). The CDR3 spans 15 residues. The V gene lost 5 bases and the J gene lost 4 bases, with 16 bases spanning the gap. The CDR3 protein is CASSRDPRAPDTQYF. The CDR3 DNA reads TGTGCCAGCAGTCGGGACCCCAGGGCCCCAGATACGCAGTATTTT.

The chain recombines TRBV11-2 with TRBJ1-5; a possible D gene is TRBD1 (5 bases). Deletions cut 3 bases from V and 3 bases from J, with 9 bases between. The CDR3 extends over 14 amino acids. CDR1 is SGHAT and CDR2 is FQNNGV in the germline V gene. The CDR3 region has the DNA TGTGCCAGCAGCTTGGGGGTACTCAATCAGCCCCAGCATTTT. This gives the protein CASSLGVLNQPQHF.

This chain links TRBV5-5 with TRBJ1-2; D perhaps matches TRBD1 (5 bases). The CDR3 has 15 amino acids. Germline assignment: CDR1 SGHKS and CDR2 YYEKEE (reference sequence). Trimming shortened V by 3 bases and J by 0 bases, and 12 bases separated the two germline ends. The CDR3: CASSSQAGANYGYTF. The CDR3 bases are TGTGCCAGCAGCTCACAGGCGGGGGCTAACTATGGCTACACCTTC. Full variable domain (rest looked up from reference TRBV5-5 and TRBJ1-2): DAGVTQSPTHLIKTRGQQVTLRCSPISGHKSVSWYQQVLGQGPQFIFQYYEKEERGRGNFPDRFSARQFPNYSSELNVNALLLGDSALYLCASSSQAGANYGYTFGSGTRLTVV.

In its sample, this clonotype was seen once. Possible read error: a much larger clone is one base away. The CDR3 coding sequence is TGTGCCAGCAAACAGGGTGGGGTATGGAAGGAGCAGTTCTTC. Its translation: CASKQGGVWKEQFF. The J gene is TRBJ2-1, the V gene TRBV27; possibly TRBD1 for D (6 bases). Germline V gene data show CDR1 as MNHEY and CDR2 as SMNVEV (reference sequence). The V end was cut by 7 bases, the J end by 10 bases, with 20 bases between. The CDR3 spans 14 residues.

The chain joins TRBV30 to TRBJ2-5; TRBD1 matches 8 bases. There are 13 residues in the CDR3. J lost 11 bases, V lost 0 bases, and 8 bases had no gene match. Germline values: CDR1 GTSNPN, CDR2 SVGIG (reference sequence). The CDR3 nucleotides are TGTGCCTGGAGTGTACGGCACAGGGGGGAGCAGTACTTC. Protein: CAWSVRHRGEQYF.

The chain employs TRBV7-9 and TRBJ2-1; TRBD1 matches at 7 bases. Trimming removed 3 bases from V and 6 bases from J; junction bases left unmatched: 11. This CDR3 is built from 16 residues. Germline CDR1 and CDR2: SEHNR and FQNEAQ (reference sequence). The CDR3 bases are TGTGCCAGCAGCTTCCGAGGGGGCGTATTGGGCAATGAGCAGTTCTTC. Its protein is CASSFRGGVLGNEQFF.

The V call is TRBV3-1, the J call TRBJ2-7; no clear D gene. Germline loops: CDR1 LGHDT, CDR2 YNNKEL (reference sequence). Trimming stripped 5 bases from V and 9 bases from J, with 23 bases between. This CDR3 has 15 amino acids. DNA for the CDR3: TGTGCCAGCAGCGTTCGGGCCTCTTTTCGCGGCGGGCAGTACTTC. Translation: CASSVRASFRGGQYF.

This clonotype was picked up a small number of times. The chain carries TRBV7-6 and TRBJ1-1; TRBD1 agrees at 7 bases. Germline V gene lookup returns CDR1 SGHVS and CDR2 FNYEAQ. The V gene end was trimmed by 6 bases and the J gene end by 4 bases; junction bases not matched to a gene: 5. The CDR3 has 13 residues. The CDR3 DNA sequence: TGTGCCAGCAGTCGTAGACAGGGCACTGAAGCTTTCTTT. Protein product: CASSRRQGTEAFF.

This clonotype turned up a few times. The V call is TRBV2, the J call TRBJ1-1; D may be TRBD1 (6 bases). CDR1 and CDR2 from the germline V gene are SNHLY and FYNNEI. Between the trimmed V and J ends, which lost 6 bases and 2 bases, there was a span of 10 bases. This CDR3 has 13 residues. The CDR3 nucleotides are TGTGCCAGCAGGCTGACAGGAAACACTGAAGCTTTCTTT. It encodes CASRLTGNTEAFF.

This sequence joins TRBV3-1 and TRBJ2-3, with 9 positions matching TRBD2. This CDR3 comprises 14 residues. V lost 5 bases, J lost 8 bases, and 8 bases stayed unmatched. Germline CDR1 reads LGHDT; CDR2 reads YNNKEL (reference sequence). Here the CDR3 DNA reads TGTGCCAGCAGCGACCGACTAGCGGTTGCTACGCAGTATTTT. It is translated as CASSDRLAVATQYF.

This chain links TRBV3-1 with TRBJ1-1; unclear D gene. Germline CDR1 and CDR2: LGHDT and YNNKEL (reference sequence). V was trimmed by 7 bases and J by 3 bases, leaving 6 bases between them. This CDR3 is 11 amino acids long. CDR3 nucleotide sequence: TGTGCCAGCAACAAGGACACTGAAGCTTTCTTT. It is translated as CASNKDTEAFF.

This clonotype was seen only a few times. This chain links TRBV29-1 with TRBJ2-3, with D unresolved. The V end lost 4 bases, the J end lost 1 base, and 9 bases lay between the germline ends. The CDR3 is 13 residues long. The germline gives CDR1 SQVTM, CDR2 ANQGSEA. The CDR3 reads CSVVGVGTDTQYF. CDR3 in DNA: TGCAGCGTTGTAGGCGTTGGCACAGATACGCAGTATTTT.

J is TRBJ2-5 and V is TRBV5-6, with 8 bases lining up with TRBD2. The DNA end favors TRBJ2-7, so the J call may be wrong. The CDR3 loop spans 14 amino acids. The germline V gene has CDR1 SGHDT and CDR2 YYEEEE. CDR3 in DNA: TGTGCCAGCAGCTCGGGGGGGGGAATCCACGAGCAGTACTTC. It codes for CASSSGGGIHEQYF.

This clonotype was recorded only once. This chain uses TRBV6-5 with TRBJ1-1; D call uncertain. This CDR3 is built from 14 residues. From germline, CDR1 is MNHEY and CDR2 SVGAGI. Trimming shortened V by 2 bases and J by 1 base, and 8 bases separated the two germline ends. The CDR3 loop reads CASSYNWGNTEAFF. For the CDR3, the DNA is TGTGCCAGCAGTTACAATTGGGGGAACACTGAAGCTTTCTTT.

This chain connects TRBV9 to TRBJ1-1; TRBD1 matches at 9 bases. This CDR3 spans 15 amino acids. Losses at the gene ends were 1 base for V and 5 bases for J; bases not matched to a gene: 6. In germline, CDR1 is SGDLS, CDR2 YYNGEE. The CDR3 DNA is TGTGCCAGCAGCGTAAATAGGACAGGGGATACTGAAGCTTTCTTT. It encodes CASSVNRTGDTEAFF.

The chain combines TRBV5-1 with TRBJ2-3; 7 bases map to TRBD1. J lost 0 bases, V lost 2 bases, and 9 bases had no gene match. The germline V gene encodes CDR1 SGHRS and CDR2 YFSETQ. This CDR3 comprises 17 residues. CDR3 nucleotide sequence: TGCGCCAGCAGCTTAACAGGGGCCGAAAGAAGCACAGATACGCAGTATTTT. Translated, it gives CASSLTGAERSTDTQYF.

This clonotype turned up a few times. The chain couples TRBV12-3 or TRBV12-4 to TRBJ2-4; D is uncertain. V was clipped by 0 bases and J by 5 bases, with 8 bases between them. The CDR3 consists of 14 residues. This CDR3 is CASSLAPIENIQYF. CDR3 in DNA: TGTGCCAGCAGTTTAGCGCCAATAGAAAACATTCAGTACTTC.

The chain combines TRBV24-1 with TRBJ2-3; 8 bases are shared with TRBD2. CDR1 and CDR2 from the germline V gene are KGHDR and SFDVKD. The CDR3 runs 15 residues. V gave up 3 bases and J gave up 5 bases; unmatched junction bases: 6. The CDR3 spells CATSDRRAGEDTQYF. CDR3 bases: TGTGCCACCAGTGATAGACGAGCGGGGGAAGATACGCAGTATTTT.

The V and J genes are TRBV10-3 and TRBJ1-2; no firm D call. The V end lost 3 bases, the J end lost 7 bases, and 12 bases lay between the germline ends. Germline V CDR1 and CDR2: ENHRY, SYGVKD. The CDR3 has 13 residues. The CDR3 sequence is CAISEKGIGGYTF. CDR3 DNA: TGTGCCATCAGTGAAAAAGGTATAGGTGGCTACACCTTC.

The chain couples TRBV11-3 to TRBJ2-1; the D is unclear. Trimming cost V 2 bases and J 1 base, with 12 bases left between them. Per the germline V gene, CDR1 is SGHNT and CDR2 is YENEEA. The CDR3 sequence is 16 residues long. CDR3 amino acids: CASSLLGYHSYNEQFF. The DNA of the CDR3 is TGTGCCAGCAGCTTACTGGGGTACCATTCCTACAATGAGCAGTTCTTC. Full variable domain (outside the CDR3, taken from reference TRBV11-3 and TRBJ2-1): EAGVVQSPRYKIIEKKQPVAFWCNPISGHNTLYWYLQNLGQGPELLIRYENEEAVDDSQLPKDRFSAERLKGVDSTLKIQPAELGDSAVYLCASSLLGYHSYNEQFFGPGTRLTVL.

The chain has TRBV12-3 or TRBV12-4 and TRBJ2-7, with 8 bases matching TRBD1. V lost 5 bases, J lost 0 bases, and 3 bases stayed unmatched. The CDR3 extends over 14 amino acids. CDR3 DNA: TGTGCCAGCAGTCCGGACAGGGTCTCCTACGAGCAGTACTTC. Protein: CASSPDRVSYEQYF.

The chain employs TRBV28 and TRBJ1-2, with 7 bases lining up with TRBD1. CDR1 and CDR2 from the germline V gene are MDHEN and SYDVKM. With 5 bases clipped from V and 6 bases from J, the junction kept 6 bases outside the gene matches. The CDR3 has 13 residues. CDR3 residues: CASSTGQEHGYTF. The CDR3 DNA is TGTGCCAGCAGTACAGGACAGGAACATGGCTACACCTTC.

This clonotype was found once. This rearrangement joins TRBV6-1 to TRBJ1-4; D may be TRBD1 (5 bases). The V gene lost 6 bases and the J gene lost 0 bases, with 17 bases spanning the gap. CDR1 and CDR2 (germline): MNHNS, SASEGT. The CDR3 length is 17 residues. Here the CDR3 DNA reads TGTGCCAGCAGACGCTTTGAGGGGATGACAACTAATGAAAAACTGTTTTTT. Its translation is CASRRFEGMTTNEKLFF.